Below, 30 T cell receptor beta chains from the same sample are listed, as sequenced in a study of blood T cell repertoires in COVID-19 (dated by TCRdb to about 2020). Libraries were constructed by the immunoSEQ multiplex PCR assay. Sourced from immuneACCESS, this table was stored by TCRdb with only in-frame sequences that have V and J called. A share of the clones is absent; for the studies checked, an unresolved V gene accounts for under half, and the remainder has no known explanation. In this sample the table shows roughly 250,000 clones, more than 65% of which occur a single time. The ten largest clones take up 15% to 18% of the sample. Material: peripheral blood. These receptors were obtained from a person between 70 and 80 years old with COVID-19, enrolled during active disease.

This chain connects TRBV6-2 or TRBV6-3 to TRBJ2-1; 9 positions match TRBD1. The length of the CDR3 is 16 residues. CDR1 and CDR2 from the germline V gene are MNHEY and SVGEGT. V was pared by 6 bases and J by 0 bases, with 6 bases of the junction left unmatched. The CDR3 DNA follows: TGTGCCAGCAGCCGGGACAGGGAGAGCTCCTACAATGAGCAGTTCTTC. This gives the protein CASSRDRESSYNEQFF.

This chain joins TRBV5-6 and TRBJ1-5, with TRBD1 matching over 8 bases. This CDR3 is built from 16 residues. Germline values: CDR1 SGHDT, CDR2 YYEEEE. With V trimmed by 3 bases and J by 3 bases, 8 bases remained unmatched. For the CDR3, the DNA is TGTGCCAGCAGCTATGGACAGGGCATGTACAATCAGCCCCAGCATTTT. Amino acids: CASSYGQGMYNQPQHF.

Here the CDR3 reads CATGREDRSQPQHF. As DNA, the CDR3 is TGTGCCACCGGGAGGGAGGACAGGTCTCAGCCCCAGCATTTT. V gene TRBV19 combines with J gene TRBJ1-5; TRBD1 matches at 7 bases. In germline, CDR1 is LNHDA, CDR2 SQIVND (reference sequence). This CDR3 comprises 14 residues. V dropped 10 bases and J dropped 6; count of bases not matched to a gene: 12.

The V call is TRBV5-8, the J call TRBJ2-2; D unresolved. The CDR3 totals 15 residues. The germline V and J ends were trimmed by 1 base and 3 bases, with 10 bases remaining between them. CDR1 and CDR2 from the germline V gene are SGHTS and YDEGEE. The DNA for the CDR3 is TGTGCCAGCAGCTTGCAAAGAACGGACACCGGGGAGCTGTTTTTT. Its translation: CASSLQRTDTGELFF.

This clone was seen at least ten times. The V call is TRBV27, the J call TRBJ1-5; the D is unclear. Trimming left V 4 bases short and J 0 bases short, with 7 bases between. This CDR3 contains 14 residues. Germline assignment: CDR1 MNHEY and CDR2 SMNVEV (reference sequence). For the CDR3, the DNA is TGTGCCAGCAGTTGGTCAGATAGCAATCAGCCCCAGCATTTT. This gives the protein CASSWSDSNQPQHF.

The gene calls are TRBV6-1 and TRBJ1-1, with TRBD1 matching 8 bases. This CDR3 spans 16 amino acids. V dropped 4 bases and J dropped 7; count of bases not matched to a gene: 14. In germline, CDR1 is MNHNS, CDR2 SASEGT. The CDR3 bases are TGTGCCAGCAGTGCCCCAAACCAGGGGGCGCGGGATGAAGCTTTCTTT. Amino acid sequence: CASSAPNQGARDEAFF.

The J gene is TRBJ2-2, the V gene TRBV15, with TRBD2 matching 16 bases. Germline loops: CDR1 LNHNV, CDR2 YYDKDF (reference sequence). Unmatched junction bases numbered 8, after V lost 8 bases and J lost 5 bases. The CDR3 length is 17 residues. The CDR3 sequence: CATAGTSGRVGTGELFF. CDR3 in DNA: TGTGCCACCGCCGGGACTAGCGGGAGGGTGGGAACCGGGGAGCTGTTTTTT.

The gene calls are TRBV14 and TRBJ2-3, with D uncertain. This CDR3 has 18 residues. Germline values: CDR1 SGHDN, CDR2 FVKESK. V lost 0 bases to trimming and J lost 4 bases, with 20 bases between them. The CDR3 region has the DNA TGTGCCAGCAGCCAAGAGAATGGTTGGAGCGACTGGCCAGATACGCAGTATTTT. As protein: CASSQENGWSDWPDTQYF.

The rearrangement uses TRBV5-8 and TRBJ1-1; 8 nucleotides line up with TRBD1. V dropped 5 bases and J dropped 3; count of bases not matched to a gene: 6. The CDR3 loop spans 14 amino acids. CDR1 SGHTS and CDR2 YDEGEE come from the germline V gene. The CDR3 bases are TGTGCCAGCAGTCTGACAGGGGCATACACTGAAGCTTTCTTT. It encodes CASSLTGAYTEAFF. Looking up the rest from reference TRBV5-8 and TRBJ1-1 gives the full variable domain: EAGVTQSPTHLIKTRGQQATLRCSPISGHTSVYWYQQALGLGLQFLLWYDEGEERNRGNFPPRFSGRQFPNYSSELNVNALELEDSALYLCASSLTGAYTEAFFGQGTRLTVV.

The CDR3 here is CASSLASTGPEGYTF. The CDR3, as DNA: TGCGCCAGCAGCTTGGCCTCGACAGGTCCCGAGGGCTACACCTTC. The rearrangement uses TRBV5-1 and TRBJ1-2; the D gene is possibly TRBD1 (6 bases). The CDR3 contains 15 residues. Between the trimmed V and J ends, which lost 0 bases and 8 bases, there was a span of 17 bases. Germline V CDR1 and CDR2: SGHRS, YFSETQ.

This clone was counted only a few times. V is TRBV11-3 and J is TRBJ2-3; a weak D match, TRBD1 (6 bases). Per germline, CDR1 SGHNT and CDR2 YENEEA. The V gene lost 8 bases and the J gene lost 0 bases, with 12 bases spanning the gap. The CDR3 spans 14 residues. This chain's CDR3 is CASQLGASTDTQYF. Written as DNA, the CDR3 is TGTGCCAGCCAGCTGGGGGCTAGCACAGATACGCAGTATTTT.

This chain links TRBV27 with TRBJ1-5; the D gene is possibly TRBD1 (6 bases). V gave up 7 bases and J gave up 5 bases, with 21 bases separating them. The V gene's germline CDR1 is MNHEY and CDR2 SMNVEV (reference sequence). This CDR3 spans 16 amino acids. This CDR3 reads CASTPRGRGKDQPQHF. The CDR3 DNA follows: TGTGCCAGCACCCCGCGGGGGCGGGGAAAAGATCAGCCCCAGCATTTT.

The chain couples TRBV7-3 to TRBJ2-3; possible D gene TRBD2, 5 bases. The length of the CDR3 is 14 residues. The V end was cut by 5 bases, the J end by 3 bases, with 12 bases between. CDR1 is SGHTA and CDR2 is FQGTGA in the germline V gene. The CDR3 sequence: CASSEQSGTDTQYF. The CDR3 nucleotides are TGTGCCAGCAGCGAGCAATCGGGAACAGATACGCAGTATTTT.

The chain combines TRBV27 with TRBJ2-2; tentatively, D is TRBD1 (6 bases). In germline, CDR1 is MNHEY, CDR2 SMNVEV (reference sequence). The V and J ends lost 5 bases and 0 bases respectively, with 13 bases between them. The CDR3 sequence is 16 residues long. As DNA, the CDR3 is TGTGCCAGCAGTACACCGACAGGCGCGAACACCGGGGAGCTGTTTTTT. It is translated as CASSTPTGANTGELFF.

This clone has only a few counts. The V gene is TRBV5-6, the J gene TRBJ2-5, with a tentative D call TRBD1 (5 bases). Trimming shortened V by 2 bases and J by 0 bases, and 5 bases separated the two germline ends. CDR3 length: 13 residues. CDR1 is SGHDT, CDR2 YYEEEE, per germline. The DNA of the CDR3 is TGTGCCAGCAGCTTCAGGGACCAAGAGACCCAGTACTTC. Protein sequence: CASSFRDQETQYF.

The chain is built from TRBV4-1 and TRBJ1-4; 11 bases are a match to TRBD1. V lost 2 bases, J lost 8 bases, and 7 bases stayed unmatched. This CDR3 is 16 amino acids long. Germline V CDR1 and CDR2: MGHRA, YSYEKL. As DNA, the CDR3 is TGCGCCAGCAGCCAAAGGACAGGGGGCAAGGCGGAAAAACTGTTTTTT. Translating it yields CASSQRTGGKAEKLFF.

The rearrangement joins TRBV19 to TRBJ2-1, with a possible D match to TRBD1 (6 bases). Trimming removed 1 base from V and 4 bases from J, with 14 bases in between. Germline-derived CDR1 and CDR2 are LNHDA and SQIVND (reference sequence). There are 16 residues in the CDR3. As DNA, the CDR3 is TGTGCCAGTAGTATAGGGGCAGGGGAACCTTACAATGAGCAGTTCTTC. Translating it yields CASSIGAGEPYNEQFF.

The CDR3 sequence: CASSPTGGPGELFF. As DNA, the CDR3 is TGCGCCAGCAGCCCGACGGGGGGGCCCGGGGAGCTGTTTTTT. The chain recombines TRBV5-1 with TRBJ2-2; 8 positions match TRBD2. The CDR3 length is 14 residues. J lost 6 bases, V lost 4 bases, and 5 bases had no gene match. CDR1 SGHRS and CDR2 YFSETQ come from the germline V gene.

V is TRBV14 and J is TRBJ1-1; TRBD1 aligns across 7 bases. The germline V gene encodes CDR1 SGHDN and CDR2 FVKESK. After removal of 4 bases from V and 4 bases from J, the junction contained 9 bases not matched to a gene. The CDR3 consists of 15 residues. The CDR3 region has the DNA TGTGCCAGCAGCCGAAAACAGGGGTGGACCACTGAAGCTTTCTTT. Translating gives CASSRKQGWTTEAFF.

This rearrangement joins TRBV13 to TRBJ1-3; no reliable D call. This CDR3 contains 15 residues. The germline V gene has CDR1 PRHDT and CDR2 FYEKMQ (reference sequence). Trimming removed 3 bases at V and 0 bases at J, with 9 bases between. The CDR3 here is CASSLAGSSGNTIYF. The CDR3 DNA is TGTGCCAGCAGCTTGGCGGGGAGCTCTGGAAACACCATATATTTT. The variable domain in full, completed from reference TRBV13 and TRBJ1-3, reads AAGVIQSPRHLIKEKRETATLKCYPIPRHDTVYWYQQGPGQDPQFLISFYEKMQSDKGSIPDRFSAQQFSDYHSELNMSSLELGDSALYFCASSLAGSSGNTIYFGEGSWLTVV.

The CDR3 here is CASSIGTRGETQYF. For the CDR3, the DNA is TGTGCCAGTAGTATTGGGACAAGGGGGGAGACCCAGTACTTC. The chain is built from TRBV19 and TRBJ2-5; perhaps TRBD1 as D (6 bases). Germline assignment: CDR1 LNHDA and CDR2 SQIVND (reference sequence). V lost 3 bases, J lost 5 bases, and 13 bases lay in between. The CDR3 length is 14 residues.

The genes are TRBV27 and TRBJ2-1; maybe TRBD2 (6 bases). This CDR3 region has 14 residues. Germline-derived CDR1 and CDR2 are MNHEY and SMNVEV (reference sequence). Trimming shortened V by 5 bases and J by 8 bases, and 16 bases separated the two germline ends. DNA of the CDR3: TGTGCCAGCAGTATACGGACTACCGGGCATGAGCAGTTCTTC. This encodes CASSIRTTGHEQFF.

The sample holds one count of this clone. The chain has TRBV19 and TRBJ1-4, with 12 bases identical to TRBD1. Germline V CDR1 and CDR2: LNHDA, SQIVND (reference sequence). The ends lost 5 bases at V and 7 bases at J; junction bases unmatched: 5. This CDR3 has 15 residues. CDR3 DNA: TGTGCCAGTAGTGGGACAGGGGGCGCGTCTGAAAAACTGTTTTTT. This encodes CASSGTGGASEKLFF.

V and J are TRBV6-5 and TRBJ1-1; 9 bases agree with TRBD1. This CDR3 is 14 amino acids long. Losses at the gene ends were 7 bases for V and 3 bases for J; bases not matched to a gene: 6. Germline V lookup: CDR1 MNHEY, CDR2 SVGAGI. The CDR3 sequence: CASNPDRGYTEAFF. The DNA of the CDR3 is TGTGCCAGCAACCCGGACAGGGGTTACACTGAAGCTTTCTTT.

The V and J genes are TRBV9 and TRBJ1-2, with a possible D match to TRBD1 (5 bases). Germline assignment: CDR1 SGDLS and CDR2 YYNGEE. Trimming took 0 bases from V and 4 from J, leaving 16 bases between them. This CDR3 comprises 16 residues. CDR3 sequence reads: CASSVGGAAAGYGYTF. CDR3 nucleotides: TGTGCCAGCAGCGTAGGTGGGGCGGCTGCTGGCTATGGCTACACCTTC. The full variable domain, completed using reference TRBV9 and TRBJ1-2, is DSGVTQTPKHLITATGQRVTLRCSPRSGDLSVYWYQQSLDQGLQFLIQYYNGEERAKGNILERFSAQQFPDLHSELNLSSLELGDSALYFCASSVGGAAAGYGYTFGSGTRLTVV.

V gene TRBV25-1 combines with J gene TRBJ2-7, with D possibly being TRBD2 (5 bases). CDR3 length: 12 amino acids. Trimming stripped 5 bases from V and 8 bases from J, with 13 bases between. Germline values: CDR1 MGHDK, CDR2 SYGVNS. The CDR3 reads CASSPGEGQQYF. The DNA for the CDR3 is TGTGCCAGCAGTCCCGGGGAAGGTCAGCAGTACTTC.

The chain links TRBV9 to TRBJ2-5; 8 positions agree with TRBD1. This CDR3 has 15 amino acids. After removal of 1 base from V and 2 bases from J, the junction contained 4 bases not matched to a gene. Looked up from germline, CDR1 is SGDLS and CDR2 is YYNGEE. CDR3 in amino acids: CASSVRQGAQETQYF. CDR3 nucleotide sequence: TGTGCCAGCAGCGTAAGGCAGGGGGCGCAAGAGACCCAGTACTTC.

V is TRBV5-1 and J is TRBJ2-3, with D perhaps matching TRBD2 (5 bases). V gave up 1 base and J gave up 2 bases, with 8 bases separating them. This CDR3 has 14 residues. Looked up from germline, CDR1 is SGHRS and CDR2 is YFSETQ. CDR3 loop: CASSLSGNTDTQYF. The CDR3 coding sequence is TGCGCCAGCAGCTTGTCGGGGAACACAGATACGCAGTATTTT. Complete variable domain (other parts from reference TRBV5-1 and TRBJ2-3): KAGVTQTPRYLIKTRGQQVTLSCSPISGHRSVSWYQQTPGQGLQFLFEYFSETQRNKGNFPGRFSGRQFSNSRSEMNVSTLELGDSALYLCASSLSGNTDTQYFGPGTRLTVL.

The chain is built from TRBV30 and TRBJ2-7; no definite D call. CDR1 GTSNPN and CDR2 SVGIG come from the germline V gene (reference sequence). The CDR3 runs 11 residues. Trimming took off 1 base at V and 3 bases at J, with 4 bases between the two ends. CDR3 sequence reads: CAWSALYEQYF. The CDR3 DNA reads as TGTGCCTGGAGTGCCCTCTACGAGCAGTACTTC.

This chain connects TRBV20-1 to TRBJ2-1; weak D call: TRBD2 (5 bases). Looked up from germline, CDR1 is DFQATT and CDR2 is SNEGSKA (reference sequence). There are 11 residues in the CDR3. Trimming took off 7 bases at V and 4 bases at J, with 8 bases between the two ends. CDR3 residues: CSVSEYNEQFF. DNA for the CDR3: TGCAGTGTTAGCGAGTACAATGAGCAGTTCTTC.